This TCR beta chain originates from a study of CD8+ T cells in alopecia areata. This clone was found many times. All gene names here are mouse names. The read stops 4 residues short of the end of the CDR3; the missing end is completed from the germline J gene. The germline V gene has CDR1 NNHDY and CDR2 SYVADS. CDR3 length: 16 amino acids. J was trimmed by 3 bases and V by 2 bases; bases with no gene match: 10. Reverse transcribed after extraction, RNA yielded cDNA as the sequencing template. Clones were read by immunoSEQ multiplex PCR, and TCRdb kept only the in-frame ones, dropping some. The specimen gives more than 90,000 clones without singletons; the ten biggest hold roughly a fifth.

This clonotype was obtained from a C3H/HeJ mouse with alopecia areata. For this strain, the MHC haplotype corresponds to H2-k. The chain links TRBV13-3 to TRBJ2-7; 8 bases align to TRBD2. Sequenced input: lesional skin. The covered CDR3 bases are TGTGCCAGCAGTGACGCCCCCGGGACTGGCCTCTAT. It encodes CASSDAPGTGLY. The whole CDR3 is CASSDAPGTGLYEQYF.